This note documents a single T cell receptor (beta chain) sequence. The sample comes from a study of blood T cell repertoires in COVID-19. Original data processing: Reference gene primer amplification gave nucleated cell count estimates. Using immunoSEQ multiplex PCR, the repertoire was profiled, and TCRdb retains in-frame clones only, with some absent. V, J and clone size were drawn from that table, and D and trimming were deduced from the DNA. The sample shows fewer than 120,000 clones, around 80% of them seen only once. Source material: peripheral blood. This TCR was sampled from an elderly woman with acute or convalescent COVID-19.

The CDR3 sequence: CASSLASGGGEAFF. CDR3 in DNA: TGCGCCAGCAGCTTGGCCTCGGGGGGAGGAGAAGCTTTCTTT. The chain employs TRBV5-1 and TRBJ1-1, with D maybe TRBD1 (5 bases). V lost 0 bases and J 8 bases, leaving 14 bases between the germline ends. The CDR3 totals 14 residues. Germline CDR1 SGHRS, CDR2 YFSETQ.